These 21 T cell receptor beta chains share one sample of origin, sequenced in a study of identical twins. TCRdb fed the 5' RACE reads into MiXCR, producing one record per CDR3 protein. The sample shows fewer than 250,000 distinct CDR3 sequences, around 10% of them seen only once. Sequencing input: memory (CD45RO+) T cells sorted from blood. These receptors came from a woman aged 18-29 years in good health.

This chain connects TRBV20-1 to TRBJ2-7, with 10 nucleotides matching TRBD2. V lost 5 bases, J lost 0 bases, and 7 bases stayed unmatched. Germline values: CDR1 DFQATT, CDR2 SNEGSKA (reference sequence). The CDR3 runs 15 residues. CDR3 residues: CSAGSSGRLSYEQYF. The CDR3 DNA sequence: TGCAGTGCTGGGAGTAGCGGGAGGCTCTCCTACGAGCAGTACTTC.

This clonotype was seen a few times. The V and J genes are TRBV11-2 and TRBJ2-1, with TRBD2 matching over 8 bases. This CDR3 region has 14 residues. Trimming took 6 bases from V and 4 from J; bases not matched to a gene: 5. Germline V gene sequence: CDR1 SGHAT, CDR2 FQNNGV. The CDR3 sequence is CASSVTSEYNEQFF. CDR3 sequence (DNA): TGTGCCAGCAGTGTGACTAGCGAATACAATGAGCAGTTCTTC.

This clonotype was seen at least ten times. The chain recombines TRBV5-1 with TRBJ1-4; the D is unclear. CDR1 is SGHRS and CDR2 is YFSETQ in the germline V gene. The CDR3 totals 15 residues. Between the trimmed V and J ends, which lost 4 bases and 6 bases, there was a span of 16 bases. CDR3 DNA: TGCGCCAGCAGCCCCCGGTCTCTGGGAGATGAAAAACTGTTTTTT. Translation gives CASSPRSLGDEKLFF.

The table lists this clonotype with a few counts. J is TRBJ1-4 and V is TRBV27; TRBD1 is a possible D gene (6 bases). Germline CDR1 is MNHEY and CDR2 is SMNVEV (reference sequence). The CDR3 has 15 residues. The germline V and J ends were trimmed by 6 bases and 0 bases, with 11 bases remaining between them. The DNA for the CDR3 is TGTGCCAGCAGCCGGACAGTTGCAACTAATGAAAAACTGTTTTTT. Translating it yields CASSRTVATNEKLFF.

This clonotype appeared many times. The chain is built from TRBV2 and TRBJ2-3, with 8 bases aligning to TRBD2. The junction had 5 bases not matched to a gene; V was cut back by 7 bases and J by 2 bases. CDR1 and CDR2 from the germline V gene are SNHLY and FYNNEI. The CDR3 is 14 amino acids. CDR3 protein: CASNLAGNTDTQYF. The CDR3 DNA sequence: TGTGCCAGCAACCTAGCGGGTAACACAGATACGCAGTATTTT.

This clonotype was recorded a few times. In DNA, the CDR3 is TGTGCCAGCAGCTTATTTGGGGGAGGTTATGGCTACACCTTC. Translation gives CASSLFGGGYGYTF. The genes are TRBV11-2 and TRBJ1-2; D might be TRBD1 (5 bases). This CDR3 spans 14 amino acids. Trimming stripped 2 bases from V and 5 bases from J, with 12 bases between. Germline CDR1 reads SGHAT; CDR2 reads FQNNGV.

This clonotype occurred a few times. The chain joins TRBV10-1 to TRBJ1-4; D gene unclear. The CDR3 is 13 amino acids. V lost 8 bases and J lost 4, with 11 bases in between. Germline CDR1 and CDR2: WNHNN and SYGVQD (reference sequence). The CDR3 nucleotides are TGCGCCAGCTCAGCTTCGAATAATGAAAAACTGTTTTTT. It translates to CASSASNNEKLFF.

The chain has TRBV4-1 and TRBJ2-1, with 7 bases fitting TRBD2. Germline loops: CDR1 MGHRA, CDR2 YSYEKL. J lost 2 bases, V lost 2 bases, and 6 bases had no gene match. The CDR3 covers 16 residues. CDR3 DNA: TGCGCCAGCAGCCAAAACGGACTAGAACCCTACAATGAGCAGTTCTTC. It codes for CASSQNGLEPYNEQFF.

This clonotype has a handful of counts. The chain employs TRBV12-3 or TRBV12-4 and TRBJ2-3; no clear D. V was pared by 4 bases and J by 2 bases, with 13 bases between. This CDR3 contains 15 residues. The CDR3 region has the DNA TGTGCCAGCAGTTCCGGACGAGTACCCACAGATACGCAGTATTTT. It translates to CASSSGRVPTDTQYF.

This clonotype appeared a few times. The CDR3 loop is CSAREIRGNQPQHF. The DNA of the CDR3 is TGCAGTGCTAGAGAGATCAGGGGCAATCAGCCCCAGCATTTT. The rearrangement joins TRBV20-1 to TRBJ1-5, with D perhaps TRBD1 (5 bases). Germline CDR1 DFQATT, CDR2 SNEGSKA (reference sequence). The length of the CDR3 is 14 residues. V lost 0 bases, J lost 2 bases, and 8 bases lay in between.

The chain joins TRBV18 to TRBJ1-6; D may be TRBD1 (6 bases). V was clipped by 0 bases and J by 10 bases, with 13 bases between them. The CDR3 consists of 15 residues. Germline V gene lookup returns CDR1 KGHSH and CDR2 LQKENI. CDR3 nucleotide sequence: TGTGCCAGCTCACCACCAGGACAGCCAGGATCACCCCTCCACTTT. As protein: CASSPPGQPGSPLHF. The variable domain in full, with the rest retrieved from reference TRBV18 and TRBJ1-6, is NAGVMQNPRHLVRRRGQEARLRCSPMKGHSHVYWYRQLPEEGLKFMVYLQKENIIDESGMPKERFSAEFPKEGPSILRIQQVVRGDSAAYFCASSPPGQPGSPLHFGNGTRLTVT.

This clonotype was seen repeatedly, ten times or more. This chain uses TRBV24-1 with TRBJ2-1; TRBD1 agrees at 8 bases. The junction had 11 bases not matched to a gene; V was cut back by 2 bases and J by 6 bases. The CDR3 extends over 17 amino acids. Germline CDR1 and CDR2: KGHDR and SFDVKD. The CDR3 DNA follows: TGTGCCACCAGTGATTCCGAGACAGGGGTTAGGTCCAATGAGCAGTTCTTC. Residues: CATSDSETGVRSNEQFF.

In its sample, this clonotype was seen a few times. The chain employs TRBV5-1 and TRBJ2-7; TRBD2 is a possible D gene (7 bases). Germline loops: CDR1 SGHRS, CDR2 YFSETQ. V gave up 7 bases and J gave up 2 bases, with 25 bases separating them. The CDR3 extends over 17 amino acids. The CDR3 sequence is CASSPRAGGGGTYEQYF. CDR3 nucleotides: TGCGCCAGCTCCCCACGCGCCGGCGGGGGCGGGACCTACGAGCAGTACTTC.

CDR3 sequence: CASSYRGAGLNNEQFF. CDR3 coding DNA: TGTGCCAGCAGTTACAGGGGAGCGGGCCTTAACAATGAGCAGTTCTTC. The chain has TRBV6-5 and TRBJ2-1, with D perhaps TRBD2 (6 bases). V lost 2 bases to trimming and J lost 5 bases, with 16 bases between them. This CDR3 has 16 amino acids. Per the germline V gene, CDR1 is MNHEY and CDR2 is SVGAGI.

The chain couples TRBV2 to TRBJ2-3; 9 nucleotides agree with TRBD2. Germline-derived CDR1 and CDR2 are SNHLY and FYNNEI. The CDR3 totals 17 residues. J gave up 0 bases and V 3 bases, and 7 bases lay outside the gene matches. For the CDR3, the DNA is TGTGCCAGCAGTGAGGTTGTAGCGGGGGCTAGCACAGATACGCAGTATTTT. This sequence encodes CASSEVVAGASTDTQYF.

V is TRBV10-2 and J is TRBJ2-7; TRBD1 is a possible D gene (6 bases). The V end lost 6 bases, the J end lost 0 bases, and 18 bases lay between the germline ends. In germline, CDR1 is WSHSY, CDR2 SAAADI. This CDR3 region has 16 residues. This CDR3 is CASRLLDSLSSYEQYF. Written as DNA, the CDR3 is TGCGCCAGCAGGTTACTGGACAGTTTGAGCTCCTACGAGCAGTACTTC.

The CDR3 loop reads CASSSRRLARETQYF. CDR3 nucleotide sequence: TGTGCCAGCAGTTCCCGCCGACTAGCGCGAGAGACCCAGTACTTC. The rearrangement joins TRBV12-3 or TRBV12-4 to TRBJ2-5; 8 bases fit TRBD2. J lost 4 bases, V lost 4 bases, and 8 bases had no gene match. The CDR3 runs to 15 residues.

This clonotype came up many times. The chain combines TRBV6-1 with TRBJ2-1; 9 nucleotides line up with TRBD2. This CDR3 contains 15 residues. Germline CDR1 is MNHNS and CDR2 is SASEGT. The ends lost 10 bases at V and 10 bases at J; junction bases unmatched: 17. CDR3 residues: CAISLLAGGPGEQFF. CDR3 sequence (DNA): TGTGCCATCTCCCTCCTTGCGGGAGGGCCGGGGGAGCAGTTCTTC.

This clonotype came up a few times. The chain couples TRBV2 to TRBJ2-1; D is unclear. V gave up 6 bases and J gave up 7 bases, with 7 bases separating them. The CDR3 sequence is 11 residues long. Germline V lookup: CDR1 SNHLY, CDR2 FYNNEI. CDR3 DNA: TGTGCCAGCAGCCCCGTAAATGAGCAGTTCTTC. Translation gives CASSPVNEQFF.

This chain links TRBV19 with TRBJ2-7; 7 nucleotides match TRBD1. The CDR3 is 15 amino acids. Trimming cost V 1 base and J 0 bases; bases outside gene matches: 3. Germline loops: CDR1 LNHDA, CDR2 SQIVND (reference sequence). CDR3 region: CASSIVGGASYEQYF. CDR3 coding DNA: TGTGCCAGTAGTATAGTAGGGGGCGCCTCCTACGAGCAGTACTTC.

This clonotype was recorded many times. This rearrangement joins TRBV7-8 to TRBJ2-1, with D maybe TRBD1 (5 bases). Trimming shortened V by 3 bases and J by 9 bases, and 9 bases separated the two germline ends. CDR1 and CDR2 (germline): SGHVS, FQNEAQ. The CDR3 has 12 amino acids. CDR3 region: CASSFAGREQFF. DNA for the CDR3: TGTGCCAGCAGCTTTGCAGGGCGTGAGCAGTTCTTC.